This TCR beta chain was recorded in a study of blood T cell repertoires in COVID-19. The V gene's germline CDR1 is MNHEY and CDR2 SMNVEV (reference sequence). The CDR3 runs 12 residues. V lost 9 bases and J 1 base, leaving 9 bases between the germline ends. The assay was immunoSEQ multiplex PCR, and TCRdb's table has in-frame clones only and misses some. The sample lists 500,000 to 600,000 clones; 85% to 90% were seen once. The TCR sequence derives from a woman between 50 and 59 years old with COVID-19, enrolled during active disease. The chain is built from TRBV27 and TRBJ1-1; no clear D. The material sequenced was peripheral blood. CDR3 loop: CASSAGNTEAFF. The CDR3 bases are TGTGCCAGTTCCGCGGGGAACACTGAAGCTTTCTTT.